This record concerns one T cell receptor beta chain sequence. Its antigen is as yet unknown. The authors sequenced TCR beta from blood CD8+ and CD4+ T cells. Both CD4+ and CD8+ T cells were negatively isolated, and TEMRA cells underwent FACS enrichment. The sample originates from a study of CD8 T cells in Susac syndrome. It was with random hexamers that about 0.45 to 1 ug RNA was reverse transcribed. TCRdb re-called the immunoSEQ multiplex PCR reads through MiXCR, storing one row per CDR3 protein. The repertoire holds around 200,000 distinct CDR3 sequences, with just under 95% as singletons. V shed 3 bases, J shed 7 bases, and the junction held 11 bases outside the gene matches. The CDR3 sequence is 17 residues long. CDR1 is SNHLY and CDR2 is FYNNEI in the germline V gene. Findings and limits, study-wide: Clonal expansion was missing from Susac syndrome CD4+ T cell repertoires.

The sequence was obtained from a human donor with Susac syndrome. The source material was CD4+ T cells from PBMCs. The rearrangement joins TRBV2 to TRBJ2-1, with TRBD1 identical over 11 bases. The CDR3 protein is CASSDRAGTGGGNEQFF. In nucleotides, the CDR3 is TGTGCCAGCAGTGATCGGGCCGGGACAGGGGGTGGGAATGAGCAGTTCTTC.